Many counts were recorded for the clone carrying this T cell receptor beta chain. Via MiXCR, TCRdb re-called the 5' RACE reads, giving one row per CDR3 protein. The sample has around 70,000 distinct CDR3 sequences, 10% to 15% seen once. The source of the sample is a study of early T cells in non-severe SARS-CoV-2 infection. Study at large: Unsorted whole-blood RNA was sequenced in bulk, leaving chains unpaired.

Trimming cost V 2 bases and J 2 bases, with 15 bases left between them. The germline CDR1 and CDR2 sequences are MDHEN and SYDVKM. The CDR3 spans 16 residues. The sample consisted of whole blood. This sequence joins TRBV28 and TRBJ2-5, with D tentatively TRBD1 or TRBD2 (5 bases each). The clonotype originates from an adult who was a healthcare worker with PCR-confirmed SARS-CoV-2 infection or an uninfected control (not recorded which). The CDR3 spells CASSLIGTNRQETQYF. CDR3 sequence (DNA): TGTGCCAGCAGTTTAATCGGGACGAACCGACAAGAGACCCAGTACTTC.